These T cell receptor beta chains were read from a single sample in a study of tumor-infiltrating lymphocytes in primary liver carcinoma. One entry per CDR3 protein, called by TCRdb with MiXCR from the multiplex PCR reads. The data contain 75,000 to 80,000 distinct CDR3 sequences, 65% to 75% of them seen just once; the ten biggest clones take up less than 30%. Sequencing was carried out using tumor-adjacent normal liver tissue. The receptors shown here come from a man aged 35-49 years with primary liver carcinoma and hepatitis B virus infection. CDR3s include the opening cysteine and the closing phenylalanine or tryptophan. The D gene is left open where the match is weak. A row's size may be missing; if present it is once, few, many or a size class.

TRBD1	NA	TRBV29-1	TRBJ2-3	CSVEGQGSADTQYF	TGCAGCGTTGAGGGACAGGGGAGTGCAGATACACAGTATTTT
NA	NA	TRBV23-1	TRBJ2-2	CASSYGVQANTGELFF	TGCGCCAGCAGTTACGGCGTTCAGGCAAACACCGGGGAGCTGTTTTTT
NA	once	TRBV11-2	TRBJ1-6	CAGSPRLATANSPLHF	TGTGCCGGCAGTCCGCGTCTGGCCACGGCTAACTCACCCCTCCACTTT
NA	NA	TRBV11-2	TRBJ2-1	CAGGRVSNEQFF	TGTGCCGGTGGGAGAGTATCCAATGAGCAGTTCTTC
NA	NA	TRBV29-1	TRBJ1-4	CSIRDGQNEKLFF	TGCAGCATCCGGGACGGTCAAAATGAAAAACTGTTTTTT
TRBD2	NA	TRBV29-1	TRBJ2-1	CSVPGMAGGGNYEQFF	TGCAGCGTTCCCGGGATGGCCGGGGGGGGAAATTATGAGCAGTTCTTC
NA	NA	TRBV6-4	TRBJ2-3	CASSDAQSGSTDTQYF	TGTGCCAGCAGTGACGCGCAGAGCGGGAGCACAGATACGCAGTATTTT
NA	NA	TRBV27	TRBJ2-7	CDSSFARDGEFYEQYF	TGTGACAGCAGTTTTGCCCGGGACGGAGAGTTCTACGAGCAGTACTTC
NA	NA	TRBV29-1	TRBJ2-3	CSPRTARGTDTQYF	TGCAGCCCCAGAACTGCTCGGGGCACAGATACGCAGTATTTT
NA	NA	TRBV11-2	TRBJ2-7	CVSSLETAPKPYEQYF	TGTGTCAGTAGCTTAGAGACGGCACCAAAACCCTACGAGCAGTACTTC
TRBD2	NA	TRBV12-3/TRBV12-4	TRBJ2-2	CTSNILAGANTGELYF	TGTACCAGCAACATACTAGCGGGCGCGAACACCGGGGAGCTGTATTTT
NA	NA	TRBV4-1	TRBJ2-5	CASSQDSRDYPQDTQYF	TGCGCCAGCAGCCAAGATAGCCGAGATTACCCTCAAGATACCCAGTACTTC
TRBD1	few	TRBV4-1	TRBJ1-5	CASCQGAGTNQPQHF	TGCGCCAGCTGCCAGGGGGCAGGAACCAATCAGCCCCAGCATTTT
TRBD2	once	TRBV6-6	TRBJ2-7	CASSSNREVSYKQYF	TGTGCCAGCAGTTCCAACCGGGAGGTCTCCTACAAGCAGTACTTC
NA	few	TRBV11-2	TRBJ1-1	CVSSLSGYEAFF	TGTGTCAGCAGCTTATCAGGATATGAAGCTTTCTTT
TRBD1	few	TRBV24-1	TRBJ2-1	CATSDTPGQGNSNNEQFF	TGTGCCACCAGTGATACCCCGGGACAGGGAAATTCAAACAATGAGCAGTTCTTC
NA	NA	TRBV5-6	TRBJ1-1	CASSPFGITEAFF	TGTGCCAGCAGCCCGTTTGGGATCACTGAAGCTTTCTTT
NA	NA	TRBV7-8	TRBJ2-7	CASSLTLDCEQYF	TGTGCCAGCAGCTTGACTCTCGACTGCGAGCAGTACTTC
NA	many	TRBV24-1	TRBJ2-2	CATSEGDYDTGELFF	TGTGCCACCAGTGAAGGGGATTACGACACCGGGGAGCTGTTTTTT